The 22 T cell receptor beta chains listed next were all sequenced from one sample in a study of CD8 T cells in ankylosing spondylitis. General study results and limits: Seemingly characteristic of ankylosing spondylitis blood was a TCR beta motif consisting of under 10 highly homologous variants.

MiXCR was run by TCRdb on the 5' RACE reads, yielding one entry per CDR3 protein. The profile shows fewer than 550,000 distinct CDR3 sequences, 5.3% of them singletons. What these receptors recognize is not known. The sequenced sample was blood, either unsorted or a sorted T cell fraction (not recorded which). Every receptor here comes from a male donor with ankylosing spondylitis.

In its sample, this clonotype was seen many times. The V and J genes are TRBV28 and TRBJ1-1, with D possibly being TRBD1 (6 bases). Germline values: CDR1 MDHEN, CDR2 SYDVKM. This CDR3 spans 14 amino acids. The germline V and J ends were trimmed by 6 bases and 6 bases, with 17 bases remaining between them. This CDR3 reads CASSLIAGAAEAFF. CDR3 nucleotides: TGTGCCAGCAGCCTTATTGCGGGGGCGGCTGAAGCTTTCTTT. Variable domain in full (rest from reference TRBV28 and TRBJ1-1): DVKVTQSSRYLVKRTGEKVFLECVQDMDHENMFWYRQDPGLGLRLIYFSYDVKMKEKGDIPEGYSVSREKKERFSLILESASTNQTSMYLCASSLIAGAAEAFFGQGTRLTVV.

V and J are TRBV30 and TRBJ2-7; 12 nucleotides align to TRBD1. Trimming cost V 3 bases and J 6 bases; bases outside gene matches: 3. This CDR3 comprises 13 residues. The germline gives CDR1 GTSNPN, CDR2 SVGIG (reference sequence). CDR3 in DNA: TGTGCCTGGAGGGGACAGGGGGCAGGCGAGCAGTACTTC. Encoded protein: CAWRGQGAGEQYF.

This clonotype was recorded at least ten times. The chain recombines TRBV29-1 with TRBJ2-3, with D unclear. This CDR3 is 14 amino acids long. Per the germline V gene, CDR1 is SQVTM and CDR2 is ANQGSEA. V was pared by 0 bases and J by 7 bases, with 14 bases between. CDR3 in DNA: TGCAGCGTTGAAGATGAAACCGCAATACATACGCAGTATTTT. Encoded protein: CSVEDETAIHTQYF.

This clonotype has at least ten counts. The chain combines TRBV29-1 with TRBJ2-3; a weak D match, TRBD2 (5 bases). Germline-derived CDR1 and CDR2 are SQVTM and ANQGSEA. CDR3 length equals 12 residues. Trimming cost V 4 bases and J 6 bases, with 11 bases left between them. The CDR3 region is CSVVTGSDTQYF. For the CDR3, the DNA is TGCAGCGTTGTGACGGGGAGTGATACGCAGTATTTT.

The rearrangement links TRBV5-6 to TRBJ2-3; weak D call: TRBD2 (6 bases). CDR3 length equals 14 residues. With 2 bases removed from V and 4 bases from J, the gap between germline ends came to 11 bases. Per the germline V gene, CDR1 is SGHDT and CDR2 is YYEEEE. CDR3 in amino acids: CASSFLAGPDTQYF. CDR3 sequence (DNA): TGTGCCAGCAGCTTCCTCGCGGGGCCAGATACGCAGTATTTT. Full variable domain (rest looked up from reference TRBV5-6 and TRBJ2-3): DAGVTQSPTHLIKTRGQQVTLRCSPKSGHDTVSWYQQALGQGPQFIFQYYEEEERQRGNFPDRFSGHQFPNYSSELNVNALLLGDSALYLCASSFLAGPDTQYFGPGTRLTVL.

This clonotype was recorded at least ten times. The chain uses TRBV5-1 and TRBJ1-1; weak D call: TRBD1 (5 bases). V was pared by 3 bases and J by 4 bases, with 16 bases between. Germline values: CDR1 SGHRS, CDR2 YFSETQ. The CDR3 sequence is 15 residues long. The CDR3 coding sequence is TGCGCCAGCAGCTCCCTGGGGCTCCAGGGCACTGAAGCTTTCTTT. Translated: CASSSLGLQGTEAFF.

This clonotype was seen repeatedly, ten times or more. The genes are TRBV15 and TRBJ2-7; no firm D call. The CDR3 sequence is 15 residues long. The V end was cut by 0 bases, the J end by 1 base, with 10 bases between. CDR1 LNHNV and CDR2 YYDKDF come from the germline V gene (reference sequence). CDR3 sequence reads: CATSRDHTESYEQYF. DNA for the CDR3: TGTGCCACCAGCAGAGATCATACCGAGTCCTACGAGCAGTACTTC.

This clonotype occurred once. The rearrangement uses TRBV2 and TRBJ2-1; 9 nucleotides agree with TRBD2. Trimming took 7 bases from V and 9 from J; bases not matched to a gene: 13. The CDR3 covers 15 residues. Per the germline V gene, CDR1 is SNHLY and CDR2 is FYNNEI. The CDR3 region is CASIYGGGRAVEQFF. The CDR3 DNA sequence: TGTGCCAGCATCTACGGGGGCGGGAGGGCCGTTGAGCAGTTCTTC.

This clonotype has ten or more counts. The chain carries TRBV2 and TRBJ2-3; D unresolved. Trimming shortened V by 3 bases and J by 1 base, and 17 bases separated the two germline ends. CDR3 size: 17 residues. CDR1 and CDR2 (germline): SNHLY, FYNNEI. The CDR3 DNA follows: TGTGCCAGCAGTGATCTGGATTTCCTATCGGGCACAGATACGCAGTATTTT. Translation: CASSDLDFLSGTDTQYF.

This clonotype was seen at least ten times. V gene TRBV20-1 combines with J gene TRBJ2-5; D possibly corresponds to TRBD2 (6 bases). Trimming removed 1 base from V and 4 bases from J, with 10 bases in between. Germline loops: CDR1 DFQATT, CDR2 SNEGSKA (reference sequence). The CDR3 length is 13 residues. CDR3 nucleotide sequence: TGCAGTGCTAGAGGGGCGGGGCGAGAGACCCAGTACTTC. Its translation is CSARGAGRETQYF.

This clonotype occurred many times. V and J are TRBV5-1 and TRBJ2-1; 9 bases fit TRBD2. J lost 5 bases, V lost 2 bases, and 2 bases had no gene match. The CDR3 extends over 14 amino acids. The germline V gene encodes CDR1 SGHRS and CDR2 YFSETQ. The chain's CDR3 is CASSLAGGHNEQFF. CDR3 coding DNA: TGCGCCAGCAGCTTAGCGGGGGGCCACAATGAGCAGTTCTTC. The full variable domain, with the rest looked up from reference TRBV5-1 and TRBJ2-1, is KAGVTQTPRYLIKTRGQQVTLSCSPISGHRSVSWYQQTPGQGLQFLFEYFSETQRNKGNFPGRFSGRQFSNSRSEMNVSTLELGDSALYLCASSLAGGHNEQFFGPGTRLTVL.

This clonotype came up many times. The genes are TRBV3-1 and TRBJ2-5; D might be TRBD2 (7 bases). Germline-derived CDR1 and CDR2 are LGHDT and YNNKEL (reference sequence). CDR3 length: 18 amino acids. V lost 0 bases, J lost 3 bases, and 20 bases lay in between. This CDR3 is CASSQDRGLSGTKETQYF. For the CDR3, the DNA is TGTGCCAGCAGCCAAGATAGAGGGTTGAGCGGGACAAAAGAGACCCAGTACTTC.

The sample holds many counts of this clonotype. The chain carries TRBV5-1 and TRBJ2-2; D is ambiguous. The CDR3 extends over 16 amino acids. CDR1 and CDR2 (germline): SGHRS, YFSETQ. V was clipped by 0 bases and J by 5 bases, with 14 bases between them. DNA of the CDR3: TGCGCCAGCAGCTTGGCCTCAGCTGCGGCGACCGGGGAGCTGTTTTTT. It encodes CASSLASAAATGELFF.

At least ten counts were recorded for this clonotype. Mismatch with germline at one junction end may stem from a read error. V gene TRBV7-7 combines with J gene TRBJ2-3, with D perhaps TRBD2 (5 bases). This CDR3 region has 13 residues. Germline loops: CDR1 SSHAT, CDR2 FNYEAQ (reference sequence). The CDR3 spells CASSFGMRDTQYF. For the CDR3, the DNA is TGTGCTAGCAGCTTCGGGATGAGAGATACGCAGTATTTT. The full variable domain, completed using reference TRBV7-7 and TRBJ2-3, is GAGVSQSPRYKVTKRGQDVTLRCDPISSHATLYWYQQALGQGPEFLTYFNYEAQPDKSGLPSDRFSAERPEGSISTLTIQRTEQRDSAMYRCASSFGMRDTQYFGPGTRLTVL.

Remarks on this clonotype: This may come from a read error, since a much larger clone is one base off. The chain recombines TRBV5-1 with TRBJ2-7; 11 nucleotides match TRBD2. V trimming: 3 bases; J trimming: 3 bases; junction bases outside the gene matches: 2. The germline V gene encodes CDR1 SGHRS and CDR2 YFSETQ. This CDR3 region has 14 residues. The CDR3 protein is CASSSTSGSYEQYF. The CDR3 DNA sequence: TGCGCCAGCAGCTCAACTAGCGGGAGCTACGAGCAGTACTTC.

This clonotype was counted at least ten times. The chain uses TRBV24-1 and TRBJ2-5; D uncertain. V shed 5 bases and J shed 1 base, with 7 bases lying between them. The CDR3 covers 13 residues. CDR1 KGHDR and CDR2 SFDVKD come from the germline V gene. The CDR3 sequence: CATSASFQETQYF. CDR3 in DNA: TGTGCCACCAGTGCGAGTTTCCAAGAGACCCAGTACTTC.

This clonotype was counted at least ten times. This sequence joins TRBV20-1 and TRBJ1-1; D is ambiguous. Trimming left V 2 bases short and J 4 bases short, with 17 bases between. Germline lookup yields CDR1 DFQATT and CDR2 SNEGSKA (reference sequence). The CDR3 has 15 residues. The CDR3 region is CSARPTGDLGTEAFF. CDR3 in DNA: TGCAGTGCTAGACCCACGGGAGATCTGGGCACTGAAGCTTTCTTT.

The CDR3 is CASSRGQGSSNYGYTF. CDR3 nucleotide sequence: TGTGCCAGCAGCCGGGGACAGGGCAGTTCAAACTATGGCTACACCTTC. The chain uses TRBV3-1 and TRBJ1-2; 9 bases are a match to TRBD1. V was clipped by 4 bases and J by 2 bases; unmatched bases: 8. The length of the CDR3 is 16 residues. Germline V gives CDR1 LGHDT, CDR2 YNNKEL (reference sequence).

This clonotype was counted at least ten times. The chain is built from TRBV9 and TRBJ2-2; D gene ambiguous. The CDR3 is 16 amino acids. Germline CDR1 and CDR2: SGDLS and YYNGEE. Trimming shortened V by 3 bases and J by 1 base, and 13 bases separated the two germline ends. The CDR3 region is CASSAAAAGNTGELFF. The CDR3 DNA is TGTGCCAGCAGCGCCGCGGCGGCCGGGAACACCGGGGAGCTGTTTTTT.

The sample holds many counts of this clonotype. The rearrangement uses TRBV29-1 and TRBJ2-5, with unresolved D. V dropped 4 bases and J dropped 4 bases, with 16 bases sitting between them. CDR3 length equals 14 residues. Germline V gene sequence: CDR1 SQVTM, CDR2 ANQGSEA. The DNA of the CDR3 is TGCAGCGTTGCTTTATCGGTTTTTCGAGAGACCCAGTACTTC. It translates to CSVALSVFRETQYF.

This clonotype was observed a few times. V usage is TRBV6-1 and J usage is TRBJ2-5; TRBD2 aligns across 7 bases. CDR3 size: 15 residues. Germline trimming cut 6 bases from V and 0 bases from J; bases unmatched to any gene: 7. Germline V lookup: CDR1 MNHNS, CDR2 SASEGT. The CDR3 DNA reads as TGTGCCAGCAGCCCACGGGGGGTGTACCAAGAGACCCAGTACTTC. This translates into CASSPRGVYQETQYF.

This clonotype was seen a handful of times. CDR3 nucleotide sequence: TGTGCCAGCAGTTTTCTGGCGGATAAGTTCTTC. Translating it yields CASSFLADKFF. The V and J genes are TRBV12-3 or TRBV12-4 and TRBJ2-1; D ambiguous. V was cut by 3 bases and J by 14 bases, with 11 bases left in between. This CDR3 comprises 11 residues.